The 11 T cell receptor beta chains below were found in one sample sequenced in a study of type 1 and type 2 diabetes patients. Amplification started from genomic DNA. Amplification of the beta chain CDR3 used 30 forward and 13 reverse multiplex primers. Using its own MiXCR run on the multiplex PCR reads, TCRdb lists one record per CDR3 protein. The sample shows 270,000 or so distinct CDR3 sequences, roughly 48% of them seen only once. The sample consisted of peripheral blood mononuclear cells (PBMCs). Every receptor here comes from a man between 18 and 29 years old with type 2 diabetes.

The V and J genes are TRBV19 and TRBJ1-1, with a tentative D call TRBD1 (5 bases). V was shortened by 11 bases and J by 5 bases, with 18 bases between the two germline ends. The CDR3 consists of 13 residues. Germline V gene lookup returns CDR1 LNHDA and CDR2 SQIVND (reference sequence). The CDR3 nucleotides read TGTGCCTGGAGTGTGGGGGTAGGAACTGAAGCTTTCTTT. Translation gives CAWSVGVGTEAFF.

The V gene is TRBV27, the J gene TRBJ1-6; TRBD1 matches 9 bases. This CDR3 has 18 residues. The junction had 10 bases not matched to a gene; V was cut back by 6 bases and J by 1 base. Looked up from germline, CDR1 is MNHEY and CDR2 is SMNVEV (reference sequence). The chain's CDR3 is CASRPGQGRQSYNSPLHF. In DNA, the CDR3 is TGTGCCAGCAGACCGGGACAGGGTCGTCAGTCCTATAATTCACCCCTCCACTTT.

This clonotype was detected ten times or more. The V and J genes are TRBV19 and TRBJ2-6; D may be TRBD2 (5 bases). Per germline, CDR1 LNHDA and CDR2 SQIVND (reference sequence). The V end lost 8 bases, the J end lost 4 bases, and 24 bases lay between the germline ends. This CDR3 comprises 18 residues. The DNA for the CDR3 is TGTGCCAGTTCGCGGATTACCTTCTGGGAGTCCGGGGCCAACGTCCTGACTTTC. Translated: CASSRITFWESGANVLTF.

This chain connects TRBV2 to TRBJ1-4, with D uncertain. Germline lookup yields CDR1 SNHLY and CDR2 FYNNEI. V dropped 4 bases and J dropped 5 bases, with 11 bases sitting between them. The CDR3 length is 14 residues. The CDR3 region has the DNA TGTGCCAGCAGTGCCGGCCAGGAGAATGAAAAACTGTTTTTT. Its translation: CASSAGQENEKLFF.

This clonotype was detected only a few times. The chain carries TRBV30 and TRBJ2-1; the D is unclear. The length of the CDR3 is 13 residues. Trimming pared 4 bases from V and 1 base from J, leaving 8 bases between. Germline CDR1 and CDR2: GTSNPN and SVGIG (reference sequence). CDR3 coding DNA: TGTGCCTGGACTAGGAAGTCCTACAATGAGCAGTTCTTC. Amino acid sequence: CAWTRKSYNEQFF. Full variable domain (outside the CDR3, taken from reference TRBV30 and TRBJ2-1): SQTIHQWPATLVQPVGSPLSLECTVEGTSNPNLYWYRQAAGRGLQLLFYSVGIGQISSEVPQNLSASRPQDRQFILSSKKLLLSDSGFYLCAWTRKSYNEQFFGPGTRLTVL.

J is TRBJ1-6 and V is TRBV7-2, with 7 bases lining up with TRBD1. Germline lookup yields CDR1 SGHTA and CDR2 FQGNSA. With 4 bases clipped from V and 8 bases from J, the junction kept 5 bases outside the gene matches. The CDR3 sequence is 14 residues long. In DNA, the CDR3 is TGTGCCAGCAGCTACCAGGACAGGCATTCACCCCTCCACTTT. It yields the protein CASSYQDRHSPLHF.

This clonotype was seen only a few times. The chain couples TRBV19 to TRBJ1-5; D uncertain. Germline V lookup: CDR1 LNHDA, CDR2 SQIVND (reference sequence). V was pared by 3 bases and J by 6 bases, with 12 bases between. This CDR3 is built from 14 residues. DNA of the CDR3: TGTGCCAGTAGTATGTACAATGGAGGTCAGCCCCAGCATTTT. Translated: CASSMYNGGQPQHF.

The CDR3 DNA reads TGTGCCAGCAGCTTAATCGGGAGGCGCGACAATGAGCAGTTCTTC. It specifies CASSLIGRRDNEQFF. The chain uses TRBV7-3 and TRBJ2-5; 7 bases match TRBD2. The end of the DNA is better explained by TRBJ2-1, so the J call may be wrong. The germline CDR1 and CDR2 sequences are SGHTA and FQGTGA. CDR3 size: 15 residues.

This rearrangement joins TRBV4-1 to TRBJ2-3; tentative D call: TRBD2 (5 bases). The CDR3 spans 16 residues. Trimming pared 0 bases from V and 4 bases from J, leaving 14 bases between. Germline CDR1 is MGHRA and CDR2 is YSYEKL. DNA of the CDR3: TGCGCCAGCAGCCAAGAGAGGGCTAGAGCGGCAGATACGCAGTATTTT. Its protein is CASSQERARAADTQYF.

This rearrangement joins TRBV6-5 to TRBJ2-7; 9 bases fit TRBD1. Unmatched junction bases numbered 3, after V lost 6 bases and J lost 3 bases. CDR1 is MNHEY and CDR2 is SVGAGI in the germline V gene. CDR3 size: 13 residues. The CDR3 sequence is CASRTGGNYEQYF. CDR3 nucleotides: TGTGCCAGCAGGACAGGGGGGAACTACGAGCAGTACTTC.

This clonotype was observed a handful of times. The chain joins TRBV5-1 to TRBJ2-2, with a possible D match to TRBD1 (6 bases). The CDR3 runs to 17 residues. Germline V lookup: CDR1 SGHRS, CDR2 YFSETQ. V was pared by 3 bases and J by 0 bases, with 15 bases between. This chain's CDR3 is CASSWNTGPTNTGELFF. DNA of the CDR3: TGCGCCAGCAGCTGGAATACAGGGCCTACGAACACCGGGGAGCTGTTTTTT.